Listed below are T cell receptor beta chains from one sample, sequenced in a study of identical twins. TCRdb called the 5' RACE reads again in MiXCR, with one record for every CDR3 protein. The sample lists some 320,000 distinct CDR3 sequences; around 12% were seen once. The same specimen was also included in a second study, on yellow fever vaccine responses in identical twins.

The sequencing sample was made of CD8+ T cells sorted from blood. The receptors come from a woman aged 18-29 years in good health. The CDR3 runs from the conserved cysteine through the conserved F or W. The order of the fields is V gene, J gene, clone size, D gene, CDR3 protein, CDR3 DNA. D genes are given only for firm matches. A row's size may be missing; if present it is once, few, many or a size class.

TRBV3-1,TRBJ2-7,many,TRBD1,CASSQTGSYEQYF,TGTGCCAGCAGCCAGACAGGGTCCTACGAGCAGTACTTC
TRBV28,TRBJ1-4,.,.,CASSGGPTNEKLFF,TGTGCCAGCAGTGGAGGGCCAACTAATGAAAAACTGTTTTTT
TRBV27,TRBJ2-3,.,.,CASSKGSSTDTQYF,TGTGCCAGCAGCAAAGGGTCCAGCACAGATACGCAGTATTTT
TRBV24-1,TRBJ2-2,few,.,CATSDADSRELFF,TGTGCCACCAGTGATGCGGACAGTAGGGAGCTGTTTTTT
TRBV5-1,TRBJ2-3,.,.,CASSLAGGGGDTQYF,TGCGCCAGCAGCTTGGCAGGGGGCGGGGGAGATACGCAGTATTTT
TRBV7-6,TRBJ1-5,few,.,CASSLGSGSNQPQHF,TGTGCCAGCAGCTTAGGTTCCGGAAGCAATCAGCCCCAGCATTTT
TRBV6-6,TRBJ1-1,.,.,CATFSGTEAFF,TGTGCCACCTTCTCCGGTACTGAAGCTTTCTTT
TRBV10-3,TRBJ2-3,few,.,CAISEYSGTDTQYF,TGTGCCATCAGTGAATATTCGGGCACAGATACGCAGTATTTT
TRBV6-5,TRBJ2-3,.,TRBD1,CASSYSGTGLSSTDTQYF,TGTGCCAGCAGTTACTCGGGGACAGGGCTATCTAGCACAGATACGCAGTATTTT
TRBV4-1,TRBJ1-1,few,.,CASSFGETEAFF,TGCGCCAGCAGCTTCGGGGAGACTGAAGCTTTCTTT
TRBV27,TRBJ2-1,.,.,CASSLWAPSNEQFF,TGTGCCAGCAGTTTGTGGGCCCCTTCCAATGAGCAGTTCTTC
TRBV12-3/TRBV12-4,TRBJ1-1,few,.,CASSLVPSGTTEAFF,TGTGCCAGCAGTTTAGTCCCGTCGGGGACCACTGAAGCTTTCTTT
TRBV5-1,TRBJ2-7,.,TRBD1,CASSLTRDRAYEQYF,TGCGCCAGCAGCTTGACCCGGGACAGAGCCTACGAGCAGTACTTC
TRBV29-1,TRBJ2-2,.,TRBD2,CSVDPGTTGTGELFF,TGCAGCGTCGACCCGGGGACTACAGGCACCGGGGAGCTGTTTTTT
TRBV20-1,TRBJ2-7,.,TRBD1,CSAREGQGFYEQYF,TGCAGTGCTAGAGAGGGACAGGGGTTTTACGAGCAGTACTTC
TRBV11-3,TRBJ2-5,many,TRBD2,CASSLGLAGVWSVETQYF,TGTGCCAGCAGCTTAGGACTAGCGGGAGTCTGGAGTGTGGAGACCCAGTACTTC
TRBV11-2,TRBJ2-7,.,.,CASSLGSFRNSYEQYF,TGTGCCAGCAGCTTGGGGTCCTTCAGAAACTCCTACGAGCAGTACTTC
TRBV12-3/TRBV12-4,TRBJ2-5,many,.,CASSKQGGGGETQYF,TGTGCCAGCAGTAAACAGGGAGGGGGTGGAGAGACCCAGTACTTC
TRBV2,TRBJ2-4,.,.,CVSRPRWAKGDIQYF,TGTGTCAGCAGACCCCGTTGGGCGAAAGGGGACATTCAGTACTTC
TRBV20-1,TRBJ2-3,few,TRBD2,CSARAYRGSGGSTDTQYF,TGCAGTGCTAGAGCCTATCGGGGTAGCGGGGGAAGCACAGATACGCAGTATTTT